This TCR beta chain stems from a study of T cell clones after liver transplantation. About this clone: Its target is unknown.

Findings and caveats of the study: Post-transplant, graft-donor-reactive CD4 TCRbeta sequences in blood dropped significantly in most of the 8 subjects.

Assay: immunoSEQ multiplex PCR; the TCRdb copy retains only in-frame clones and omits some. The sample carries about 15,000 clones, approximately 91% recorded once. The V end was cut by 0 bases, the J end by 9 bases, with 19 bases between. CDR1 and CDR2 (germline): LNHDA, SQIVND (reference sequence). The CDR3 runs 16 residues. This sequence originates from a human donor who received a liver transplant. The material sequenced was CD8+ T cells from blood, taken before liver transplant. The gene calls are TRBV19 and TRBJ2-3, with D perhaps TRBD2 (5 bases). The CDR3 DNA follows: TGTGCCAGTAGTATAGATGGCGAGGGTATTACATACACGCAGTATTTT. It encodes CASSIDGEGITYTQYF.